This T cell receptor (beta chain) emerged from a study of radiation and T cells in renal cell carcinoma. CDR3 size: 15 residues. The ends were cut back, 5 bases at V and 5 bases at J, with 18 bases in the middle. Per germline, CDR1 SEHNR and CDR2 FQNEAQ (reference sequence). Sequencing used immunoSEQ multiplex PCR; TCRdb keeps in-frame clones, though not all of them. This table has 120,000 to 150,000 clones, about 88% appearing once. Indicated time point: blood 4 weeks post-SBRT, at nephrectomy. Treatment defined: 15 Gy SBRT to primary tumor, nephrectomy 4 weeks later. Nephrectomy followed 15 Gy stereotactic body radiation by 4 weeks.

Specimen: blood, collected from a patient whose treatment included radiotherapy and nephrectomy. This sequence originates from a woman aged 45-59 years with renal cell carcinoma. The rearrangement uses TRBV7-9 and TRBJ2-5; D gene uncertain. The CDR3 DNA is TGTGCCAGCAGCGAAACATCCGGCACCTGGGAGACCCAGTACTTC. Protein: CASSETSGTWETQYF.